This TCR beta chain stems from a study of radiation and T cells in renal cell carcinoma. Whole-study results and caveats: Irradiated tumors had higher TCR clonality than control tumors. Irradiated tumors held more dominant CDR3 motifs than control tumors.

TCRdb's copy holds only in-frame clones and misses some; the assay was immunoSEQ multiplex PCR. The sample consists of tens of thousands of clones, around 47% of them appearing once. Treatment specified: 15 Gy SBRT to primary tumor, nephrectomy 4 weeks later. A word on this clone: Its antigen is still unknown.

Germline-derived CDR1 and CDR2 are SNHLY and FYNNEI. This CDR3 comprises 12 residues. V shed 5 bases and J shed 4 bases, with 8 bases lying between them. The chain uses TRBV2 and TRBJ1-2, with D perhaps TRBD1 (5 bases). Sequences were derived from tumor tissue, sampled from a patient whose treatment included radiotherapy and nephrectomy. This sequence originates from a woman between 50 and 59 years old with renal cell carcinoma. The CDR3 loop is CASSPDSYGYTF. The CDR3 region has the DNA TGTGCCAGCAGTCCTGACAGCTATGGCTACACCTTC.